The 18 T cell receptor beta chains listed next were all sequenced from one sample in a study of PD-1 blockade in classical Hodgkin lymphoma. Brentuximab vedotin exposure varied, and every patient relapsed after autologous stem cell transplantation. The repertoire was sequenced with immunoSEQ multiplex PCR; TCRdb's copy has only in-frame clones and lacks some. This table has fewer than 15,000 clones, around 80% appearing once. This material consisted of peripheral blood mononuclear cells (PBMCs), taken at baseline. All receptors derive from a human donor with classical Hodgkin lymphoma.

This chain uses TRBV6-5 with TRBJ1-2; TRBD1 might be the D (6 bases). The CDR3 is 13 residues long. Germline V gene data show CDR1 as MNHEY and CDR2 as SVGAGI. The ends were cut back, 5 bases at V and 7 bases at J, with 14 bases in the middle. Here the CDR3 reads CASSPRPGVGYTF. CDR3 bases: TGTGCCAGCAGTCCCCGGCCAGGGGTTGGCTACACCTTC.

V and J are TRBV9 and TRBJ1-1; 10 positions match TRBD1. The CDR3 runs to 17 residues. CDR1 and CDR2 from the germline V gene are SGDLS and YYNGEE. V lost 0 bases to trimming and J lost 1 base; unmatched junction nucleotides: 6. CDR3 sequence (DNA): TGTGCCAGCAGCGTAGGAAGCGGGACAGGGGAGAACACTGAAGCTTTCTTT. Translating gives CASSVGSGTGENTEAFF.

The chain couples TRBV4-3 to TRBJ1-1, with TRBD1 matching 7 bases. Germline loops: CDR1 LGHNA, CDR2 YSLEER. After removal of 5 bases from V and 4 bases from J, the junction contained 10 bases not matched to a gene. CDR3 length equals 15 residues. CDR3 DNA sequence: TGCGCCAGCAGCTCCCGGACAGGAGGTTCCACTGAAGCTTTCTTT. Translating it yields CASSSRTGGSTEAFF.

V gene TRBV5-6 combines with J gene TRBJ1-1; D gene ambiguous. V dropped 2 bases and J dropped 3 bases, with 17 bases sitting between them. CDR1 and CDR2 from the germline V gene are SGHDT and YYEEEE. CDR3 length: 16 residues. In nucleotides, the CDR3 is TGTGCCAGCAGCTTTTATCGGGTTTTTTCGGACACTGAAGCTTTCTTT. Its protein product is CASSFYRVFSDTEAFF. The entire variable domain, with the rest obtained from reference TRBV5-6 and TRBJ1-1, is as follows: DAGVTQSPTHLIKTRGQQVTLRCSPKSGHDTVSWYQQALGQGPQFIFQYYEEEERQRGNFPDRFSGHQFPNYSSELNVNALLLGDSALYLCASSFYRVFSDTEAFFGQGTRLTVV.

The chain has TRBV9 and TRBJ2-2; unclear D gene. The CDR3 spans 13 residues. Germline CDR1 SGDLS, CDR2 YYNGEE. With 0 bases removed from V and 7 bases from J, the gap between germline ends came to 7 bases. In nucleotides, the CDR3 is TGTGCCAGCAGCGTAGCAGGCGGCGGGGAGCTGTTTTTT. Translation: CASSVAGGGELFF.

This clone occurred a few times. The CDR3 loop reads CASRLAPRGDEKWNSCGYTF. The CDR3 region has the DNA TGTGCAAGTCGCTTAGCACCCCGAGGGGACGAGAAGTGGAATAGTTGTGGCTACACCTTC. This rearrangement joins TRBV12-2 to TRBJ1-2. TRBV12-2 is flagged as a pseudogene. The CDR3 sequence is 20 residues long.

V is TRBV28 and J is TRBJ2-7; the match to TRBD2 covers 15 bases. Trimming cost V 3 bases and J 3 bases; bases outside gene matches: 9. The CDR3 extends over 18 amino acids. Germline loops: CDR1 MDHEN, CDR2 SYDVKM. The CDR3 DNA reads as TGTGCCAGCAGTTTTTGGGTAGGGACTAGCGGGGGGTACTACGAGCAGTACTTC. The encoded protein is CASSFWVGTSGGYYEQYF.

This rearrangement joins TRBV7-3 to TRBJ1-2; D is possibly TRBD1 (6 bases). Germline-derived CDR1 and CDR2 are SGHTA and FQGTGA. V dropped 4 bases and J dropped 1 base, with 10 bases sitting between them. The CDR3 contains 14 residues. The CDR3 region is CASSSQGINYGYTF. In nucleotides, the CDR3 is TGTGCCAGCAGCTCGCAGGGGATTAACTATGGCTACACCTTC.

The rearrangement uses TRBV19 and TRBJ2-2; TRBD2 matches at 7 bases. Per the germline V gene, CDR1 is LNHDA and CDR2 is SQIVND (reference sequence). The CDR3 has 14 residues. V gave up 2 bases and J gave up 7 bases; unmatched junction bases: 4. The CDR3 here is CASSIILAYGELFF. DNA for the CDR3: TGTGCCAGTAGTATAATACTAGCGTACGGGGAGCTGTTTTTT.

The chain recombines TRBV4-3 with TRBJ1-1, with D perhaps matching TRBD1 (6 bases). Germline V gene data show CDR1 as LGHNA and CDR2 as YSLEER. Trimming cost V 3 bases and J 1 base, with 9 bases left between them. The CDR3 is made up of 14 amino acids. The CDR3 DNA follows: TGCGCCAGCAGCCACCTGACAGGGAACACTGAAGCTTTCTTT. Amino acids: CASSHLTGNTEAFF.

The DNA of the CDR3 is TGCGCCAGCAGCCTGTCAGGGGGACCCTACGAGCAGTACTTC. It is translated as CASSLSGGPYEQYF. V is TRBV5-1 and J is TRBJ2-7; 7 bases match TRBD1. Germline loops: CDR1 SGHRS, CDR2 YFSETQ. The CDR3 totals 14 residues. V shed 4 bases and J 2 bases; nucleotides not matched to a gene: 6.

The chain recombines TRBV7-6 with TRBJ1-1, with TRBD1 identical over 7 bases. This CDR3 is built from 14 residues. V trimming: 1 base; J trimming: 5 bases; junction bases outside the gene matches: 4. The V gene's germline CDR1 is SGHVS and CDR2 FNYEAQ. The CDR3 is CASSLDQGVTEAFF. DNA of the CDR3: TGTGCCAGCAGCTTAGACCAGGGGGTGACTGAAGCTTTCTTT.

The DNA for the CDR3 is TGTGCCTGGAGTCGACAGGGTTTGCCCGCGGAAAAACTGTTTTTT. Translation: CAWSRQGLPAEKLFF. The gene calls are TRBV30 and TRBJ1-4; 7 bases are shared with TRBD1. The CDR3 has 15 amino acids. The V gene's germline CDR1 is GTSNPN and CDR2 SVGIG (reference sequence). Trimming took 2 bases from V and 8 from J; bases not matched to a gene: 11.

This clone came up a few times. The chain links TRBV2 to TRBJ2-7; D may be TRBD1 (7 bases). The CDR3 consists of 16 residues. CDR1 SNHLY and CDR2 FYNNEI come from the germline V gene. V was shortened by 7 bases and J by 1 base, with 20 bases between the two germline ends. CDR3 amino acids: CASTAGGIGGSYEQYF. CDR3 DNA: TGTGCCAGCACGGCAGGGGGAATCGGAGGGTCCTACGAGCAGTACTTC. Drawing the rest from reference TRBV2 and TRBJ2-7, the complete variable domain is EPEVTQTPSHQVTQMGQEVILRCVPISNHLYFYWYRQILGQKVEFLVSFYNNEISEKSEIFDDQFSVERPDGSNFTLKIRSTKLEDSAMYFCASTAGGIGGSYEQYFGPGTRLTVT.

V usage is TRBV6-1 and J usage is TRBJ1-2, with D uncertain. Trimming removed 4 bases at V and 5 bases at J, with 23 bases between. The CDR3 is 17 amino acids. Germline lookup yields CDR1 MNHNS and CDR2 SASEGT. The CDR3 sequence: CASSGEDGLWTIYGYTF. The CDR3 nucleotides are TGTGCCAGCAGTGGGGAGGACGGGCTGTGGACGATATATGGCTACACCTTC.

The chain is built from TRBV7-3 and TRBJ2-1; 8 bases align to TRBD1. Germline V gene lookup returns CDR1 SGHTA and CDR2 FQGTGA. The length of the CDR3 is 13 residues. V was clipped by 7 bases and J by 5 bases; unmatched bases: 4. The CDR3 DNA follows: TGTGCCAGCACGACAGGGGCCAACAATGAGCAGTTCTTC. It codes for CASTTGANNEQFF.

The chain carries TRBV25-1 and TRBJ2-2, with D maybe TRBD1 (6 bases). The V and J ends lost 5 bases and 7 bases respectively, with 17 bases between them. The CDR3 is 15 amino acids. CDR1 is MGHDK, CDR2 SYGVNS, per germline. As DNA, the CDR3 is TGTGCCAGCAGTCGACAGGAACTCAGTGGCGGGGAGCTGTTTTTT. Residues: CASSRQELSGGELFF.

The CDR3 loop is CASRQGWETQYF. The CDR3 coding sequence is TGTGCCAGCAGGCAGGGGTGGGAGACCCAGTACTTC. The chain links TRBV2 to TRBJ2-5; TRBD1 is a possible D gene (6 bases). The CDR3 runs to 12 residues. Trimming took 6 bases from V and 5 from J, leaving 10 bases between them. Germline assignment: CDR1 SNHLY and CDR2 FYNNEI.